This entry concerns a single T cell receptor beta chain. Its antigen specificity is not known. There are no base qualities to consult, and no much larger clone falls within one base. These data come from a study of sequential checkpoint blockade in melanoma (dated by TCRdb to between 2017 and 2020). General notes on the study: Using 1:1 randomization, the trial assigned patients either to first-line nivolumab followed by ipilimumab (arm A) or to ipilimumab followed by nivolumab (arm B). Maintenance nivolumab came after each of the two trial sequences. Here is what the overall study found, with its caveats: The model for predicting response that combines TCR metrics with mutation burden needs to be validated in larger, independent patient cohorts.

V and J are trimmed by 1 base and 4 bases, and the gene matches miss 6 bases of the junction. The germline V gene sets CDR1 to SGHVS and CDR2 to FQNEAQ. Including cysteine and phenylalanine, the CDR3 has 16 amino acids. Only CDR3 DNA is held: 48 bases, read in frame from base 1. TCRbeta CDR3 regions were immunosequenced from genomic DNA with the immunoSEQ Assay. Before high-throughput sequencing, the genomic DNA was amplified using bias-controlled multiplex PCR. The source study handled its data this way. To quantify the absolute abundance of each unique TCRbeta CDR3 region, the sequences were collapsed and filtered. Clonality, defined as 1 minus Pielou's evenness, was calculated using only productive rearrangements. A previously published method was used to identify clones with significantly greater frequencies in on-treatment samples than in baseline samples. What TCRdb holds here is the immuneACCESS table cut down to in-frame rearrangements. Part of the clones is not present; checked against another copy, under half of the missing clones reflect an unresolved V gene, and the others are unexplained. For V, J and clone size, that table is used; D and trimming come from the DNA. In this sample the table shows tens of thousands of clones, around 86% of which occur a single time. The ten largest account for approximately 12% of the sample.

The treatment or condition label, as the study defines it: randomized to nivolumab then ipilimumab (arm A) or the reverse (arm B). None of the trial patients had been given prior DNA-damaging chemotherapy. On a FACS Aria II flow cytometer, live CD3+CD8+ cells that were negative for CD19 and CD56 were sorted from thawed PBMCs. Samples were obtained from patients with melanoma enrolled in CheckMate 064, a randomized, open-label phase II trial of sequential checkpoint blockade. Peripheral blood mononuclear cells were collected by leukapheresis, purified with Ficoll-Paque, and frozen in human serum with roughly 10% DMSO. Immediately after sorting, the purity of the sorted blood CD3+CD8+ cells was confirmed to be >98%, and DNA was then extracted.

The starting material was CD8+ T cells sorted from blood (inferred from file names), obtained from a patient given nivolumab and ipilimumab in sequence. The chain joins TRBV7-8 to TRBJ1-5, and TRBD1 aligns with 8 junction nucleotides. This TCR came from a human donor with melanoma. The sequenced DNA is TGTGCCAGCAGCTTAGGGGGGGACAGGCGGAATCAGCCCCAGCATTTT. It translates as CASSLGGDRRNQPQHF.